This is a list of T cell receptor beta chains from one sample in a study of vaccination and CD4 T cells after COVID-19. TCRdb re-called the PCR reads with MiXCR, one entry per CDR3 protein. The sample records about 7,700 distinct CDR3 sequences, roughly 41% being singletons. What these receptors recognize is not known. The sample taken for sequencing was CD4+ T cells from blood, cultured in vitro. The receptors shown here come from a human donor in good health. Both conserved end residues are part of each CDR3. Fields, in order: V gene, clone size, D gene, J gene, CDR3 DNA, CDR3 protein. D genes are given only for firm matches. Clone size is given for some rows only: seen once, a few or many times, or a class if the clone is expanded.

V: TRBV12-3/TRBV12-4
size: .
D: .
J: TRBJ1-2
DNA: TGTGCCAGCAGTCCCTCTCAAGGAGGCTACACCTTC
CDR3: CASSPSQGGYTF

V: TRBV27
size: few
D: .
J: TRBJ1-2
DNA: TGTGCCAGCAAAGGTGACTATGGCTACACCTTC
CDR3: CASKGDYGYTF

V: TRBV2
size: .
D: TRBD1
J: TRBJ2-1
DNA: TGTGCCAGCAGCCCTCCCGGGACAGGGGGCCTCTTAGCCTACAATGAGCAGTTCTTC
CDR3: CASSPPGTGGLLAYNEQFF

V: TRBV18
size: .
D: .
J: TRBJ1-5
DNA: TGTGCCAGCTCATCAGAATCAGGGAATCAGCCCCAGCATTTT
CDR3: CASSSESGNQPQHF

V: TRBV27
size: few
D: TRBD1
J: TRBJ1-6
DNA: TGTGCCAGCACAACTACAGGGGCGGGTTCACCCCTCCACTTT
CDR3: CASTTTGAGSPLHF

V: TRBV6-5
size: .
D: .
J: TRBJ1-3
DNA: TGTGCCAGCAGTTACTCACAGGGATTGGGAAACACCATATATTTT
CDR3: CASSYSQGLGNTIYF

V: TRBV11-3
size: .
D: TRBD2
J: TRBJ2-3
DNA: TGTGCCAGCAGCTTAGAGCGGGGGATCGGTACGCAGTATTTT
CDR3: CASSLERGIGTQYF

V: TRBV20-1
size: few
D: .
J: TRBJ1-1
DNA: TGCAGTGCTAGAGTGGGGGGGAACACTGAAGCTTTCTTT
CDR3: CSARVGGNTEAFF

V: TRBV23-1
size: .
D: .
J: TRBJ1-5
DNA: TGCGCCAGCAGTTACTCCGGTAGAAATAGCAATCAGCCCCAGCATTTT
CDR3: CASSYSGRNSNQPQHF

V: TRBV7-9
size: .
D: TRBD2
J: TRBJ2-1
DNA: TGTGCCAGCAGCTTACTTGGTAGCGGGGGATACAATGAGCAGTTCTTC
CDR3: CASSLLGSGGYNEQFF

V: TRBV6-2/TRBV6-3
size: .
D: .
J: TRBJ1-6
DNA: TGTGCCAGCAGTTACTCGTTGGTTTCACCCCTCCACTTT
CDR3: CASSYSLVSPLHF

V: TRBV7-8
size: .
D: .
J: TRBJ1-2
DNA: TGTGCCAGCAGCCCTGGGACGGGTGTTAGAGATGGCTACACCTTC
CDR3: CASSPGTGVRDGYTF

V: TRBV10-2
size: .
D: .
J: TRBJ1-5
DNA: TGCGCCAGCAGTGAGTCTGCCGCTAATCAGCCCCAGCATTTT
CDR3: CASSESAANQPQHF

V: TRBV20-1
size: .
D: TRBD2
J: TRBJ2-7
DNA: TGCAGTGCAGACCTCCTAGCGGGGGGGGGTGAGCAGTACTTC
CDR3: CSADLLAGGGEQYF

V: TRBV6-1
size: .
D: TRBD2
J: TRBJ2-7
DNA: TGTGCCAGCAGTGGAAGCGGGACCTACGAGCAGTACTTC
CDR3: CASSGSGTYEQYF

V: TRBV24-1
size: .
D: TRBD1
J: TRBJ1-2
DNA: TGTGCCACCAGTGATTCACGGACAGGGGCTGACTATGGCTACACCTTC
CDR3: CATSDSRTGADYGYTF

V: TRBV5-8
size: .
D: .
J: TRBJ2-2
DNA: TGTGCCAGCAGCTTTTCCTCCAGGAGGGAGCGAAGGGAGCTGTTTTTT
CDR3: CASSFSSRRERRELFF

V: TRBV20-1
size: few
D: .
J: TRBJ1-2
DNA: TGCAGTGCTAGAGACACTCCCGTGGGTTATGGCTACACCTTC
CDR3: CSARDTPVGYGYTF

V: TRBV7-9
size: .
D: TRBD1
J: TRBJ1-2
DNA: TGTGCCAGCAGCCCTAAACCAGGGGGAGCAGGTATAGACTATGGCTACACCTTC
CDR3: CASSPKPGGAGIDYGYTF

V: TRBV27
size: .
D: .
J: TRBJ2-3
DNA: TGTGCCAGCAGTTTATCCCTGGGACTGAGCACAGATACGCAGTATTTT
CDR3: CASSLSLGLSTDTQYF

V: TRBV20-1
size: few
D: .
J: TRBJ1-2
DNA: TGCAGTGCTAGTTTACTGACAGCCGGACCTAACTATGGCTACACCTTC
CDR3: CSASLLTAGPNYGYTF

V: TRBV29-1
size: few
D: TRBD1
J: TRBJ1-1
DNA: TGCAGCGTTGGGGACAGGGGGAGAGGTACTGAAGCTTTCTTT
CDR3: CSVGDRGRGTEAFF

V: TRBV5-1
size: .
D: TRBD1
J: TRBJ1-2
DNA: TGCGCCAGCAGCCCTGGGGACAGGGGCTACACCTTC
CDR3: CASSPGDRGYTF

V: TRBV24-1
size: few
D: .
J: TRBJ2-3
DNA: TGTGCCACCAGTGACTCCGATGGACAGGATACGCAGTATTTT
CDR3: CATSDSDGQDTQYF

V: TRBV2
size: .
D: TRBD1
J: TRBJ1-2
DNA: TGTGCCAGCAGCGCAACAGGGGATGGCTATGGCTACACCTTC
CDR3: CASSATGDGYGYTF

V: TRBV5-5
size: .
D: .
J: TRBJ1-5
DNA: TGTGCCAGCAGCTTGTATTCCGATCAGCCCCAGCATTTT
CDR3: CASSLYSDQPQHF

V: TRBV25-1
size: few
D: TRBD1
J: TRBJ1-6
DNA: TGTGCCAGCAGTGAATGGGCAGGGGGCAATAATTCACCCCTCCACTTT
CDR3: CASSEWAGGNNSPLHF

V: TRBV7-2
size: .
D: TRBD2
J: TRBJ2-7
DNA: TGTGCCAGCAGCTTAGGGGCTAGCGGGGGCGCCCCCTACGGGCAGTACTTC
CDR3: CASSLGASGGAPYGQYF

V: TRBV6-1
size: .
D: .
J: TRBJ2-3
DNA: TGTGCCAGCAGCCAGCTAACAGATACGCAGTATTTT
CDR3: CASSQLTDTQYF

V: TRBV28
size: .
D: .
J: TRBJ1-2
DNA: TGTGCCAGCACAGCAGGGCCCGACGGCTACACCTTC
CDR3: CASTAGPDGYTF

V: TRBV7-6
size: .
D: .
J: TRBJ1-3
DNA: TGTGCCAGCAGCCCAACGGGACAAAGCTCTGGAAACACCATATATTTT
CDR3: CASSPTGQSSGNTIYF

V: TRBV6-5
size: .
D: TRBD1
J: TRBJ1-2
DNA: TGTGCCAGCAGTTACGTCCGGACAGGGGGGAACTATGGCTACACCTTC
CDR3: CASSYVRTGGNYGYTF

V: TRBV7-2
size: few
D: TRBD1
J: TRBJ2-5
DNA: TGTGCCAGCAGCTTAGCTACCGGGACAGGGGTAGAGACCCAGTACTTC
CDR3: CASSLATGTGVETQYF

V: TRBV20-1
size: few
D: TRBD2
J: TRBJ2-5
DNA: TGCAGTGCTAGTTTTAGTAGCGGGGGGCGTCAAGAGACCCAGTACTTC
CDR3: CSASFSSGGRQETQYF

V: TRBV6-2/TRBV6-3
size: .
D: TRBD1
J: TRBJ1-2
DNA: TGTGCCAGCAGTTTTCGACAGGGAACCTATGGCTACACCTTC
CDR3: CASSFRQGTYGYTF

V: TRBV27
size: few
D: TRBD1
J: TRBJ1-5
DNA: TGTGCCAGCAGTGAGGACAGGGGGCCTAATCAGCCCCAGCATTTT
CDR3: CASSEDRGPNQPQHF

V: TRBV11-2
size: few
D: TRBD1
J: TRBJ1-6
DNA: TGTGCCACCCGGACAGGGTTGAACTCACCCCTCCACTTT
CDR3: CATRTGLNSPLHF

V: TRBV28
size: once
D: TRBD2
J: TRBJ2-2
DNA: TGTGCCAGCAGTTTTAGGGGACTAGCGGGGGCCGGGGAGCTGTTTTTT
CDR3: CASSFRGLAGAGELFF

V: TRBV10-2
size: few
D: TRBD1
J: TRBJ1-1
DNA: TGCGCCAGCGGCGACAGGGCGCGTATGAACACTGAAGCTTTCTTT
CDR3: CASGDRARMNTEAFF

V: TRBV20-1
size: .
D: TRBD2
J: TRBJ2-3
DNA: TGCAGTGCTAGTAGTCTAGCGGGGGAATATACGCAGTATTTT
CDR3: CSASSLAGEYTQYF